These 28 T cell receptor beta chains came from one sample sequenced in a study of T cell changes during pregnancy in multiple sclerosis (dated by TCRdb to between 2019 and 2020). Libraries were made using the immunoSEQ multiplex PCR assay. TCRdb took over this immuneACCESS table, retaining in-frame rearrangements with V and J assigned. Such tables are incomplete; in checked studies, under half of the missing clones stem from an unresolved V gene, and the remainder is unexplained. This sample comprises tens of thousands of clones, approximately 92% of them detected only once. The ten biggest clones cover 1.5% to 2.5% of the sample. Source: peripheral blood, taken in the third trimester of pregnancy. The receptors derive from a female donor in good health, enrolled as a control in a pregnancy study.

This chain connects TRBV7-9 to TRBJ2-1, with D possibly matching TRBD2 (5 bases). The CDR3 runs 16 residues. Trimming left V 6 bases short and J 8 bases short, with 23 bases between. Germline CDR1 SEHNR, CDR2 FQNEAQ (reference sequence). The CDR3 DNA is TGTGCCAGCAGAGGTCCGACCTCTAGCTGGCTGGATGAGCAGTTCTTC. It is translated as CASRGPTSSWLDEQFF.

The chain links TRBV7-8 to TRBJ2-1; 11 nucleotides line up with TRBD2. CDR1 and CDR2 (germline): SGHVS, FQNEAQ. This CDR3 has 16 amino acids. V dropped 8 bases and J dropped 4; count of bases not matched to a gene: 10. In DNA form, the CDR3 reads TGTGCCAGCGGACCCTTAGCGGGAGGGCAGTACAATGAGCAGTTCTTC. Amino acids: CASGPLAGGQYNEQFF.

The chain is built from TRBV2 and TRBJ2-6; D is unclear. The length of the CDR3 is 12 residues. Trimming stripped 6 bases from V and 8 bases from J, with 8 bases between. Per germline, CDR1 SNHLY and CDR2 FYNNEI. The CDR3 sequence: CASREQTNVLTF. CDR3 nucleotide sequence: TGTGCCAGCAGAGAACAGACCAACGTCCTGACTTTC.

CDR3 region: CASRLAELAGDPNEQFF. The CDR3 DNA reads TGTGCAAGTCGCTTAGCGGAGCTAGCGGGAGACCCCAATGAGCAGTTCTTC. The rearrangement joins TRBV12-2 to TRBJ2-1; TRBD2, the D gene given by the table, was not confirmed from the DNA. TRBV12-2 is a documented pseudogene. The CDR3 covers 17 residues.

CDR3 sequence reads: CASSPGGGSFADTQYF. Written as DNA, the CDR3 is TGTGCCAGCAGCCCGGGGGGCGGGAGCTTCGCAGATACGCAGTATTTT. The chain employs TRBV28 and TRBJ2-3, with a weak D call TRBD2 (7 bases). Germline V gives CDR1 MDHEN, CDR2 SYDVKM. The CDR3 has 16 residues. Deletions cut 6 bases from V and 4 bases from J, with 20 bases between.

The V and J genes are TRBV9 and TRBJ2-3; TRBD2 matches 11 bases. The CDR3 sequence is 16 residues long. Looked up from germline, CDR1 is SGDLS and CDR2 is YYNGEE. V dropped 4 bases and J dropped 6; count of bases not matched to a gene: 10. CDR3 amino acids: CASSYYSGGGLDTQYF. CDR3 sequence (DNA): TGTGCCAGCAGCTACTATAGCGGGGGGGGTCTGGATACGCAGTATTTT.

The chain couples TRBV5-5 to TRBJ2-1; 9 bases agree with TRBD2. J lost 9 bases, V lost 2 bases, and 21 bases had no gene match. Germline V gives CDR1 SGHKS, CDR2 YYEKEE (reference sequence). This CDR3 has 19 residues. The DNA of the CDR3 is TGTGCCAGCAGCTTAATACCGGGAACTCGCTTTAGCGGGGGTACTGAGCAGTTCTTC. Translating it yields CASSLIPGTRFSGGTEQFF.

The chain links TRBV6-1 to TRBJ2-1; TRBD1 might be the D (5 bases). Trimming took 0 bases from V and 4 from J, leaving 10 bases between them. CDR1 MNHNS and CDR2 SASEGT come from the germline V gene. This CDR3 contains 15 residues. This chain's CDR3 is CASSEARGTYNEQFF. CDR3 DNA: TGTGCCAGCAGTGAAGCAAGGGGCACTTACAATGAGCAGTTCTTC.

V is TRBV2 and J is TRBJ2-1; 16 bases map to TRBD2. CDR3 size: 17 residues. CDR1 and CDR2 from the germline V gene are SNHLY and FYNNEI. J lost 5 bases, V lost 4 bases, and 5 bases had no gene match. This CDR3 is CASSVGTSGGAHNEQFF. The CDR3 region has the DNA TGTGCCAGCAGTGTGGGGACTAGCGGGGGGGCACACAATGAGCAGTTCTTC.

The V and J genes are TRBV18 and TRBJ1-5, with 7 bases aligning to TRBD1. The V and J ends lost 6 bases and 4 bases, in that order; junction bases with no gene match: 6. Germline V gene lookup returns CDR1 KGHSH and CDR2 LQKENI. This CDR3 is built from 14 residues. The CDR3 bases are TGTGCCAGCTCGCTAACAGGGGCAAATCAGCCCCAGCATTTT. Protein sequence: CASSLTGANQPQHF. The full variable domain, completed using reference TRBV18 and TRBJ1-5, is NAGVMQNPRHLVRRRGQEARLRCSPMKGHSHVYWYRQLPEEGLKFMVYLQKENIIDESGMPKERFSAEFPKEGPSILRIQQVVRGDSAAYFCASSLTGANQPQHFGDGTRLSIL.

The rearrangement uses TRBV6-5 and TRBJ2-1, with 7 bases that match TRBD2. CDR3 length: 12 amino acids. CDR1 MNHEY and CDR2 SVGAGI come from the germline V gene. V gave up 9 bases and J gave up 8 bases; unmatched junction bases: 7. CDR3 DNA: TGTGCCAGTCGGAGCGGGGACTATGAGCAGTTCTTC. It codes for CASRSGDYEQFF.

The CDR3 DNA reads TGTGCCAGCAGCCAAGATTTTGCGGGAGGGTCCCGTACGCAGTATTTT. The encoded protein is CASSQDFAGGSRTQYF. The chain links TRBV4-2 to TRBJ2-3, with 9 positions matching TRBD2. Unmatched junction bases numbered 9, after V lost 0 bases and J lost 8 bases. Per germline, CDR1 LGHNA and CDR2 YNFKEQ. The CDR3 runs to 16 residues.

This clone was detected once. The chain recombines TRBV19 with TRBJ2-7; 10 positions match TRBD1. The ends lost 5 bases at V and 1 base at J; junction bases unmatched: 2. CDR1 and CDR2 (germline): LNHDA, SQIVND (reference sequence). This CDR3 region has 14 residues. CDR3 amino acids: CASSLDRGSYEQYF. The DNA of the CDR3 is TGTGCCAGTAGTCTGGACAGGGGGTCCTACGAGCAGTACTTC.

J is TRBJ2-1 and V is TRBV4-2; TRBD2 is a possible D gene (5 bases). V dropped 1 base and J dropped 7 bases, with 14 bases sitting between them. The germline V gene has CDR1 LGHNA and CDR2 YNFKEQ. The CDR3 sequence is 15 residues long. The DNA of the CDR3 is TGTGCCAGCAGCCAAGCCGGGATTCTGATAAATGAGCAGTTCTTC. Its protein is CASSQAGILINEQFF.

The CDR3 protein is CASSRTGNEQYF. CDR3 sequence (DNA): TGTGCCAGCAGTCGGACAGGGAACGAGCAGTACTTC. The chain recombines TRBV27 with TRBJ2-7; TRBD1 aligns across 8 bases. CDR1 is MNHEY and CDR2 is SMNVEV in the germline V gene (reference sequence). The CDR3 extends over 12 amino acids. Trimming took 5 bases from V and 5 from J; bases not matched to a gene: 2.

V usage is TRBV6-4 and J usage is TRBJ2-3; TRBD2 matches at 7 bases. CDR1 and CDR2 from the germline V gene are MRHNA and SNTAGT. The V segment lost 5 bases and the J segment 2 bases; nucleotides outside the gene matches: 1. The CDR3 runs to 13 residues. Here the CDR3 reads CASSSGATDTQYF. The CDR3 nucleotides are TGTGCCAGCAGTAGCGGGGCCACAGATACGCAGTATTTT.

The chain has TRBV30 and TRBJ2-5; a weak D match, TRBD2 (7 bases). CDR3 size: 14 residues. Deletions cut 2 bases from V and 5 bases from J, with 15 bases between. CDR1 and CDR2 from the germline V gene are GTSNPN and SVGIG (reference sequence). The CDR3 DNA reads as TGTGCCTGGAGTTTAGGGGGGGATCGGGAGACCCAGTACTTC. Translation gives CAWSLGGDRETQYF. Full variable domain (missing parts from reference TRBV30 and TRBJ2-5): SQTIHQWPATLVQPVGSPLSLECTVEGTSNPNLYWYRQAAGRGLQLLFYSVGIGQISSEVPQNLSASRPQDRQFILSSKKLLLSDSGFYLCAWSLGGDRETQYFGPGTRLLVL.

V usage is TRBV29-1 and J usage is TRBJ2-5, with TRBD2 as a possible D gene (5 bases). V lost 7 bases and J 3 bases, leaving 21 bases between the germline ends. From germline, CDR1 is SQVTM and CDR2 ANQGSEA. The CDR3 covers 15 residues. CDR3 DNA sequence: TGCAGCGCGCAACCGGTACGGACTGGAGAAGAGACCCAGTACTTC. It yields the protein CSAQPVRTGEETQYF.

Concerning this clone itself: One end of the junction is discordant with germline, which a read error may explain. This chain connects TRBV18 to TRBJ1-2, with a weak D call TRBD1 (5 bases). Germline loops: CDR1 KGHSH, CDR2 LQKENI. This CDR3 spans 10 amino acids. CDR3 nucleotide sequence: TGTGCCAGCTCACCAGGGGCCGGAGCCTTC. Translating gives CASSPGAGAF.

The chain recombines TRBV6-5 with TRBJ2-7, with 7 nucleotides matching TRBD1. The CDR3 has 16 residues. The J segment lost 2 bases and the V segment lost 0 bases, leaving 7 bases of the junction unmatched. Germline loops: CDR1 MNHEY, CDR2 SVGAGI. Written as DNA, the CDR3 is TGTGCCAGCAGTTACTCGACTGGGACAGTCGCCTACGAGCAGTACTTC. It encodes CASSYSTGTVAYEQYF.

This chain connects TRBV6-1 to TRBJ1-2; maybe TRBD1 (5 bases). Per the germline V gene, CDR1 is MNHNS and CDR2 is SASEGT. CDR3 length: 15 amino acids. V lost 0 bases and J 0 bases, leaving 8 bases between the germline ends. The CDR3 here is CASSEADIPNYGYTF. The CDR3 DNA is TGTGCCAGCAGTGAAGCGGACATCCCTAACTATGGCTACACCTTC.

This clone showed up just a few times. The V gene is TRBV6-5, the J gene TRBJ1-2, with TRBD1 matching over 8 bases. The CDR3 contains 14 residues. The V and J ends lost 4 bases and 2 bases, in that order; junction bases with no gene match: 3. Germline V gene data show CDR1 as MNHEY and CDR2 as SVGAGI. The CDR3 DNA reads as TGTGCCAGCAGTTTCCGGACAGGGAACTATGGCTACACCTTC. Protein: CASSFRTGNYGYTF.

The DNA of the CDR3 is TGTGCCAGCAGAAAATCCCGGGGGGAGTATGGTACGCAGTATTTT. The encoded protein is CASRKSRGEYGTQYF. V and J are TRBV27 and TRBJ2-3; 7 nucleotides line up with TRBD2. V trimming: 6 bases; J trimming: 8 bases; junction bases outside the gene matches: 14. This CDR3 is built from 15 residues. Germline assignment: CDR1 MNHEY and CDR2 SMNVEV (reference sequence).

V is TRBV23-1 and J is TRBJ2-3; 12 bases line up with TRBD2. TRBV23-1 is flagged as an ORF with uncertain function. The CDR3 covers 17 residues. After removal of 2 bases from V and 2 bases from J, the junction contained 5 bases not matched to a gene. CDR3 sequence (DNA): TGCGCCAGCAGTCAACCCCTAGCGGGGGGGATCACAGATACGCAGTATTTT. Amino acid sequence: CASSQPLAGGITDTQYF.

The V call is TRBV11-2, the J call TRBJ2-7; no clear D. The CDR3 loop spans 13 amino acids. The germline V gene encodes CDR1 SGHAT and CDR2 FQNNGV. V gave up 1 base and J gave up 3 bases, with 7 bases separating them. As DNA, the CDR3 is TGTGCCAGCAGCTTAGGACAAAACTACGAGCAGTACTTC. Protein: CASSLGQNYEQYF.

The rearrangement links TRBV5-4 to TRBJ2-7; maybe TRBD2 (5 bases). The V end was cut by 4 bases, the J end by 5 bases, with 16 bases between. The CDR3 contains 14 residues. Germline CDR1 reads SGHNT; CDR2 reads YYREEE (reference sequence). The CDR3 region has the DNA TGTGCCAGCAGCCCCGGGTGGGGAGTCAACGAGCAGTACTTC. Translating gives CASSPGWGVNEQYF.

This clone was recorded only once. The chain uses TRBV7-2 and TRBJ2-1, with 8 bases identical to TRBD2. V shed 1 base, J shed 9 bases, and the junction held 8 bases outside the gene matches. CDR3 length equals 15 residues. From germline, CDR1 is SGHTA and CDR2 FQGNSA. As DNA, the CDR3 is TGTGCCAGCAGCTTAGAGGTTAGCGGGGAGGGTGAGCAGTTCTTC. Protein sequence: CASSLEVSGEGEQFF. The complete variable domain, with remaining parts taken from reference TRBV7-2 and TRBJ2-1, reads GAGVSQSPSNKVTEKGKDVELRCDPISGHTALYWYRQSLGQGLEFLIYFQGNSAPDKSGLPSDRFSAERTGGSVSTLTIQRTQQEDSAVYLCASSLEVSGEGEQFFGPGTRLTVL.

The chain employs TRBV11-3 and TRBJ1-1, with D uncertain. CDR3 length equals 18 residues. CDR1 and CDR2 (germline): SGHNT, YENEEA. V was pared by 2 bases and J by 0 bases, with 19 bases between. In nucleotides, the CDR3 is TGTGCCAGCAGCTTACAGCCGGAGGGCGGGGAGATGAACACTGAAGCTTTCTTT. It encodes CASSLQPEGGEMNTEAFF.